This T cell receptor beta chain was obtained from a study of cytomegalovirus exposure and HLA in healthy donors. Trimming left V 7 bases short and J 4 bases short, with 8 bases between. This CDR3 comprises 12 residues. The germline gives CDR1 MDHEN, CDR2 SYDVKM. Broader study findings: Productive rates of about 87% or about 30% were seen for most TCR beta V segments in an earlier analysis.

Healthy bone marrow donors made up the cohort. As for this clone: Its target is unknown.

Researchers ran the PCR with 60 Vbeta and 13 Jbeta primers. The assay was immunoSEQ multiplex PCR, and TCRdb's table has in-frame clones only and misses some. This sample has about 150,000 clones, with about four fifths found just once. The chain uses TRBV28 and TRBJ1-5; D is ambiguous. This sequence originates from a man younger than 40 in good health and CMV-seropositive. What was sequenced was PBMCs. CDR3 DNA sequence: TGTGCCAGCAAGGAGAGGAATCAGCCCCAGCATTTT. Translation: CASKERNQPQHF.